The 10 T cell receptor beta chains in this list originate from one sample, sequenced in a study of early T cells in non-severe SARS-CoV-2 infection (dated by TCRdb to the early 2020s). The protocol used for the library was 5' RACE. TCRdb records NextSeq 500 as the sequencer. The public sequencing data were trimmed at Q25 with fastp and processed into clonotypes with MiXCR by TCRdb, which kept only in-frame beta chains. Rows are unified per CDR3 protein, each entry keeping the most common DNA and genes. The sample has roughly 65,000 distinct CDR3 sequences on record, more than 9% of them singletons. Together, the top ten hold about 1.6% of the sample. The sample taken for sequencing was whole blood. These TCRs come from an adult who was a healthcare worker with PCR-confirmed SARS-CoV-2 infection or an uninfected control (not recorded which).

The table lists this clonotype with a few counts. The chain couples TRBV4-2 to TRBJ1-2; D is unclear. The CDR3 extends over 15 amino acids. Germline V gene data show CDR1 as LGHNA and CDR2 as YNFKEQ. Trimming stripped 0 bases from V and 4 bases from J, with 12 bases between. CDR3 nucleotide sequence: TGTGCCAGCAGCCAAGAATCCACGGGATTCTATGGCTACACCTTC. Translation gives CASSQESTGFYGYTF.

Many counts were recorded for this clonotype. The rearrangement uses TRBV20-1 and TRBJ2-7, with TRBD1 as a possible D gene (6 bases). The V end was cut by 1 base, the J end by 1 base, with 11 bases between. Germline assignment: CDR1 DFQATT and CDR2 SNEGSKA (reference sequence). CDR3 length: 14 residues. The DNA of the CDR3 is TGCAGTGCTAGAGGCAGGGGAAGGTCCTACGAGCAGTACTTC. As protein: CSARGRGRSYEQYF.

In its sample, this clonotype was seen many times. The genes are TRBV29-1 and TRBJ1-2; D possibly corresponds to TRBD1 (6 bases). Germline CDR1 is SQVTM and CDR2 is ANQGSEA. The CDR3 has 13 amino acids. Trimming removed 5 bases at V and 0 bases at J, with 10 bases between. The CDR3: CSVRRTANYGYTF. The DNA of the CDR3 is TGCAGCGTTCGAAGGACAGCTAACTATGGCTACACCTTC. Full variable domain (rest looked up from reference TRBV29-1 and TRBJ1-2): SAVISQKPSRDICQRGTSLTIQCQVDSQVTMMFWYRQQPGQSLTLIATANQGSEATYESGFVIDKFPISRPNLTFSTLTVSNMSPEDSSIYLCSVRRTANYGYTFGSGTRLTVV.

This clonotype was detected only a few times. The chain has TRBV3-1 and TRBJ2-2; D is possibly TRBD2 (5 bases). The CDR3 extends over 16 amino acids. Germline CDR1 and CDR2: LGHDT and YNNKEL (reference sequence). V dropped 0 bases and J dropped 0 bases, with 8 bases sitting between them. The DNA for the CDR3 is TGTGCCAGCAGCCAAGAGCGGGCTACGAACACCGGGGAGCTGTTTTTT. Residues: CASSQERATNTGELFF.

There are a few counts of this clonotype. This chain uses TRBV10-3 with TRBJ2-1; TRBD1 matches 10 bases. CDR3 length equals 15 residues. Germline V gene data show CDR1 as ENHRY and CDR2 as SYGVKD. V was pared by 9 bases and J by 0 bases, with 5 bases of the junction left unmatched. CDR3 nucleotides: TGTGCCATGGGGACAGGGGTTAGCTCCTACAATGAGCAGTTCTTC. Translation gives CAMGTGVSSYNEQFF.

Concerning this clonotype itself: Germline is not matched at one junction end, which may reflect a read error. In nucleotides, the CDR3 is TGTACCAGCAGCCCAGGACAGGGGGATTTCGGGACTGAAGCTTTCTTT. It specifies CTSSPGQGDFGTEAFF. The gene calls are TRBV13 and TRBJ1-1; TRBD1 matches 10 bases. The CDR3 runs 16 residues. Germline values: CDR1 PRHDT, CDR2 FYEKMQ (reference sequence).

The sample holds many counts of this clonotype. This chain joins TRBV4-1 and TRBJ2-7; no reliable D call. The germline V and J ends were trimmed by 1 base and 5 bases, with 6 bases remaining between them. CDR3 length: 12 residues. The germline gives CDR1 MGHRA, CDR2 YSYEKL. CDR3 sequence: CASSQVWNEQYF. In DNA, the CDR3 is TGCGCCAGCAGCCAAGTTTGGAACGAGCAGTACTTC.

The V gene is TRBV7-8, the J gene TRBJ2-5; TRBD1 is a possible D gene (7 bases). Trimming stripped 5 bases from V and 3 bases from J, with 16 bases between. Germline V gives CDR1 SGHVS, CDR2 FQNEAQ. This CDR3 is built from 15 residues. Here the CDR3 reads CASSPPAGGKETQYF. For the CDR3, the DNA is TGTGCCAGCAGCCCCCCGGCAGGGGGGAAAGAGACCCAGTACTTC.

The rearrangement joins TRBV28 to TRBJ1-1; no definite D call. V was trimmed by 8 bases and J by 1 base, leaving 17 bases between them. The CDR3 length is 15 residues. CDR1 is MDHEN, CDR2 SYDVKM, per germline. The chain's CDR3 is CASSTVGRGNTEAFF. DNA for the CDR3: TGTGCCAGCTCAACGGTAGGACGGGGGAACACTGAAGCTTTCTTT.

This clonotype has at least ten counts. The chain carries TRBV11-2 and TRBJ2-3; perhaps D is TRBD1 or TRBD2 (5 bases each). This CDR3 is built from 13 residues. The V end lost 5 bases, the J end lost 4 bases, and 10 bases lay between the germline ends. Germline loops: CDR1 SGHAT, CDR2 FQNNGV. The CDR3 DNA is TGTGCCAGCAGCACTCGGGACCCAGATACGCAGTATTTT. This sequence encodes CASSTRDPDTQYF.